The 8 T cell receptor beta chains given below trace back to one sample, sequenced in a study of CD8+ T cells in alopecia areata. Investigators isolated RNA and reverse transcribed it into cDNA to act as the sequencing template. Measured with immunoSEQ multiplex PCR; TCRdb has only the in-frame clones, and not every one. This sample carries around 140,000 clones, about half of them seen once, and the ten largest clones take around 1%. The source material was CD4+ T cells sorted from blood, sampled at week 0. The source is a human donor with alopecia areata.

V usage is TRBV19 and J usage is TRBJ2-3; 10 bases align to TRBD2. Germline V CDR1 and CDR2: LNHDA, SQIVND (reference sequence). The CDR3 runs 13 residues. V lost 5 bases and J lost 11; bases outside the gene matches: 7. The CDR3 here is CASSSSGSFVQYF. In nucleotides, the CDR3 is TGTGCCAGTAGTTCTAGCGGGAGTTTTGTGCAGTATTTT.

This clone is a singleton in its sample. CDR3 sequence: CAISYSRELFF. The CDR3 DNA reads TGTGCCATCAGTTATAGCCGGGAGCTGTTTTTT. V gene TRBV10-3 combines with J gene TRBJ2-2; D is uncertain. Germline values: CDR1 ENHRY, CDR2 SYGVKD. The CDR3 covers 11 residues. V was shortened by 5 bases and J by 9 bases, with 7 bases between the two germline ends.

This clone showed up just a few times. The chain is built from TRBV10-3 and TRBJ2-2; a weak D match, TRBD2 (5 bases). The CDR3 spans 15 residues. CDR1 is ENHRY, CDR2 SYGVKD, per germline. Trimming stripped 3 bases from V and 4 bases from J, with 12 bases between. The CDR3 DNA is TGTGCCATCAGTGATAGGAGCGGACCCACCGGGGAGCTGTTTTTT. The encoded protein is CAISDRSGPTGELFF.

The chain recombines TRBV11-2 with TRBJ2-7; the D gene is possibly TRBD2 (6 bases). Trimming removed 6 bases at V and 7 bases at J, with 25 bases between. This CDR3 has 16 amino acids. CDR1 SGHAT and CDR2 FQNNGV come from the germline V gene. The CDR3 DNA reads as TGTGCCAGCAGACCCATCCCGGGACTCCCGAAGGAGGAGCAGTACTTC. Translation gives CASRPIPGLPKEEQYF.

This clone was detected only a few times. This chain uses TRBV4-1 with TRBJ2-1, with 10 bases fitting TRBD2. With V trimmed by 5 bases and J by 5 bases, 9 bases remained unmatched. This CDR3 spans 16 amino acids. CDR1 and CDR2 (germline): MGHRA, YSYEKL. CDR3 sequence (DNA): TGCGCCAGCAGCGTAGGGCTAGCGGGAGTTGACAATGAGCAGTTCTTC. This translates into CASSVGLAGVDNEQFF.

This clone appeared a few times. The chain has TRBV2 and TRBJ1-4; 8 nucleotides align to TRBD1. The CDR3 loop spans 14 amino acids. Germline CDR1 SNHLY, CDR2 FYNNEI. The V segment lost 7 bases and the J segment 5 bases; nucleotides outside the gene matches: 6. CDR3 nucleotide sequence: TGTGCCAGCACTCCTCGGACAGGGAATGAAAAACTGTTTTTT. It specifies CASTPRTGNEKLFF.

This clone has a single count. The CDR3 sequence: CASSLARGLAVYNEQFF. CDR3 in DNA: TGTGCCAGCAGCTTAGCGCGGGGACTAGCGGTATACAATGAGCAGTTCTTC. This chain uses TRBV7-9 with TRBJ2-1; 11 bases are a match to TRBD2. CDR3 length: 17 amino acids. Germline V gene lookup returns CDR1 SEHNR and CDR2 FQNEAQ (reference sequence). J gave up 4 bases and V 0 bases, and 5 bases lay outside the gene matches.

This rearrangement joins TRBV5-1 to TRBJ2-1, with 10 bases identical to TRBD1. Germline CDR1 SGHRS, CDR2 YFSETQ. The CDR3 has 14 residues. V lost 4 bases and J lost 4; bases outside the gene matches: 2. CDR3 DNA sequence: TGCGCCAGCAGCCTGGACAGGGGGTACAATGAGCAGTTCTTC. Translating gives CASSLDRGYNEQFF.